Below are 11 T cell receptor beta chains sequenced from a single sample in a study of T cell responses to AZD1222 COVID-19 vaccine. Repertoires were generated with immunoSEQ multiplex PCR, while TCRdb's copy carries only in-frame clones and drops some. Among about 54,000 clones listed, around 84% were seen once. The material was peripheral blood, obtained on day 0 of AZD1222 vaccination. The receptors shown here come from an adult in good health.

This clone was observed a handful of times. This chain links TRBV7-2 with TRBJ2-5, with 14 positions matching TRBD2. Unmatched junction bases numbered 8, after V lost 3 bases and J lost 5 bases. The CDR3 contains 17 residues. CDR1 is SGHTA and CDR2 is FQGNSA in the germline V gene. The DNA of the CDR3 is TGTGCCAGCAGCTTGACTAGCGGGGGGGCGGGTTTGGAGACCCAGTACTTC. It is translated as CASSLTSGGAGLETQYF.

This rearrangement joins TRBV7-2 to TRBJ1-3; D not certain. Germline V gives CDR1 SGHTA, CDR2 FQGNSA. Deletions cut 2 bases from V and 0 bases from J, with 5 bases between. The CDR3 extends over 14 amino acids. The CDR3: CASSLSNSGNTIYF. Written as DNA, the CDR3 is TGTGCCAGCAGCTTAAGCAACTCTGGAAACACCATATATTTT.

V and J are TRBV12-3 or TRBV12-4 and TRBJ1-2, with a tentative D call TRBD1 (6 bases). This CDR3 spans 13 amino acids. Deletions cut 3 bases from V and 7 bases from J, with 12 bases between. CDR3 in DNA: TGTGCCAGCAGTTTCGGGGGGCGCGGTGGCTACACCTTC. This sequence encodes CASSFGGRGGYTF.

V and J are TRBV7-8 and TRBJ1-1, with 8 nucleotides matching TRBD1. The V segment lost 0 bases and the J segment 3 bases; nucleotides outside the gene matches: 9. The CDR3 spans 17 residues. Germline assignment: CDR1 SGHVS and CDR2 FQNEAQ. In DNA form, the CDR3 reads TGTGCCAGCAGCTTAGCCTTTCAGGCAGGGGGCTACACTGAAGCTTTCTTT. As protein: CASSLAFQAGGYTEAFF.

The V call is TRBV2, the J call TRBJ2-7; D uncertain. CDR1 and CDR2 from the germline V gene are SNHLY and FYNNEI. V dropped 7 bases and J dropped 4 bases, with 17 bases sitting between them. The CDR3 spans 14 residues. CDR3 DNA sequence: TGTGCCAGCACCCGGCTTAAAACAACGTACGAGCAGTACTTC. This gives the protein CASTRLKTTYEQYF.

V is TRBV9 and J is TRBJ1-3, with 10 bases fitting TRBD1. CDR1 SGDLS and CDR2 YYNGEE come from the germline V gene. V was pared by 3 bases and J by 8 bases, with 8 bases of the junction left unmatched. The CDR3 contains 15 residues. CDR3 region: CASSAGSTGGHTIYF. CDR3 nucleotides: TGTGCCAGCAGCGCGGGTTCGACAGGGGGCCACACCATATATTTT.

The rearrangement links TRBV15 to TRBJ2-5, with 8 bases lining up with TRBD2. The CDR3 is 15 residues long. From germline, CDR1 is LNHNV and CDR2 YYDKDF (reference sequence). The V segment lost 7 bases and the J segment 1 base; nucleotides outside the gene matches: 8. The CDR3 DNA sequence: TGTGCCACCAAAGCCTCGCGGGGGGCCCAAGAGACCCAGTACTTC. Protein sequence: CATKASRGAQETQYF. Combining the CDR3 with reference TRBV15 and TRBJ2-5 gives the whole variable domain DAMVIQNPRYQVTQFGKPVTLSCSQTLNHNVMYWYQQKSSQAPKLLFHYYDKDFNNEADTPDNFQSRRPNTSFCFLDIRSPGLGDTAMYLCATKASRGAQETQYFGPGTRLLVL.

V gene TRBV6-4 combines with J gene TRBJ1-1; D gene unclear. In germline, CDR1 is MRHNA, CDR2 SNTAGT. The CDR3 totals 13 residues. Trimming stripped 6 bases from V and 3 bases from J, with 11 bases between. The chain's CDR3 is CASSRSRDTEAFF. CDR3 coding DNA: TGTGCCAGCAGCCGCTCTCGGGACACTGAAGCTTTCTTT.

The gene calls are TRBV7-9 and TRBJ1-3; D perhaps matches TRBD1 (5 bases). The CDR3 is 16 residues long. The V gene lost 5 bases and the J gene lost 3 bases, with 17 bases spanning the gap. CDR1 and CDR2 (germline): SEHNR, FQNEAQ (reference sequence). CDR3 nucleotides: TGTGCCAGCAGCCCTGCTGGCAGGGTTAGTGGAAACACCATATATTTT. Protein sequence: CASSPAGRVSGNTIYF.

This chain joins TRBV5-1 and TRBJ2-1; possible D gene TRBD1, 6 bases. Trimming took 4 bases from V and 2 from J, leaving 16 bases between them. CDR1 is SGHRS and CDR2 is YFSETQ in the germline V gene. This CDR3 has 16 residues. CDR3 DNA: TGCGCCAGCAGCGGCTCGACAGGCCTTCCCTACAATGAGCAGTTCTTC. It translates to CASSGSTGLPYNEQFF.

This clone turned up a few times. The chain has TRBV7-2 and TRBJ1-2; D gene uncertain. This CDR3 is built from 15 residues. Germline CDR1 is SGHTA and CDR2 is FQGNSA. Trimming cost V 1 base and J 5 bases, with 14 bases left between them. The CDR3 protein is CASSLGVGGSYGYTF. The CDR3 bases are TGTGCCAGCAGCTTAGGGGTAGGCGGTTCTTATGGCTACACCTTC.